These T cell receptor beta chains were read from a single sample in a study of CD8+CD57+ T cells in acquired aplastic anemia. Via MiXCR, TCRdb re-called the reads, giving one row per CDR3 protein. The table has just over 200,000 distinct CDR3 sequences, about 60% seen once. Material for sequencing was sorted CD4+, CD8+, or CD8+CD57+ T cells (not recorded which) from PBMCs. These receptors came from a human donor with aplastic anemia. The CDR3 runs from the conserved cysteine through the conserved F or W.

j_gene: TRBJ1-6; v_gene: TRBV7-9; CDR3aa: CATSSRTGRLNSPLHF
j_gene: TRBJ1-2; v_gene: TRBV29-1; CDR3aa: CSALRTGTHGYTF
j_gene: TRBJ2-1; v_gene: TRBV5-1; CDR3aa: CASSTSPGSYNEQFF
j_gene: TRBJ1-3; v_gene: TRBV4-1; CDR3aa: CASSQGDSGNTIYF
j_gene: TRBJ2-3; v_gene: TRBV15; CDR3aa: CATSRDVGDVYTQYF
j_gene: TRBJ2-5; v_gene: TRBV24-1; CDR3aa: CATSDYRAQLGQETQYF
j_gene: TRBJ2-7; v_gene: TRBV7-9; CDR3aa: CASRYRGDEQYF
j_gene: TRBJ2-7; v_gene: TRBV27; CDR3aa: CASGGQGSGYEQYF
j_gene: TRBJ1-5; v_gene: TRBV7-9; CDR3aa: CASSPPGNQPQHF
j_gene: TRBJ2-3; v_gene: TRBV10-1; CDR3aa: CASSESIGGAHTDMRYF
j_gene: TRBJ1-1; v_gene: TRBV5-4; CDR3aa: CASSSPTGSEAFF
j_gene: TRBJ1-3; v_gene: TRBV9; CDR3aa: CASSGHPTGGKSGNTIYF
j_gene: TRBJ1-3; v_gene: TRBV29-1; CDR3aa: CSVREGWNSGNTIYF
j_gene: TRBJ1-3; v_gene: TRBV9; CDR3aa: CASSAQGGSGNTIYF
j_gene: TRBJ1-1; v_gene: TRBV7-6; CDR3aa: CASSLRTNTEAFF
j_gene: TRBJ2-3; v_gene: TRBV5-5; CDR3aa: CASSSLAGADAQYF
j_gene: TRBJ1-2; v_gene: TRBV25-1; CDR3aa: CASSDPGTGYYGYTF
j_gene: TRBJ2-5; v_gene: TRBV7-9; CDR3aa: CAITVERGETQYF
j_gene: TRBJ1-1; v_gene: TRBV10-1; CDR3aa: CASSFAAAEAFF
j_gene: TRBJ2-7; v_gene: TRBV7-3; CDR3aa: CASKRTGFPYEQYF